This T cell receptor beta chain was retrieved from a study of blood T cell repertoires in COVID-19. Study overall: There were acute and convalescent COVID-19 samples, and they came from the United States, Italy and Spain. T cells, B-cell-depleted T cells, or PBMCs provided the cDNA or gDNA that served as material.

Judged by abundance, this clone is medium-sized. As handled by the study authors: Estimated nucleated cell counts came from reference gene primer amplification. The data were produced by immunoSEQ multiplex PCR, yet TCRdb's version contains in-frame clones alone and is incomplete. D and trimming come from the DNA, and the V and J calls and clone size come from that table. The top ten hold about 9.3% of the sample, which has roughly 30,000 clones, roughly 84% seen once. Material: peripheral blood. The clonotype was recovered from a man older than 75 with active COVID-19.

The CDR3 is CASSLGQGNQPQHF. The CDR3 bases are TGTGCCAGCTCACTAGGACAGGGCAATCAGCCCCAGCATTTT. V gene TRBV18 combines with J gene TRBJ1-5, with TRBD1 identical over 7 bases. Germline CDR1 KGHSH, CDR2 LQKENI. V shed 4 bases, J shed 2 bases, and the junction held 2 bases outside the gene matches. The CDR3 sequence is 14 residues long.